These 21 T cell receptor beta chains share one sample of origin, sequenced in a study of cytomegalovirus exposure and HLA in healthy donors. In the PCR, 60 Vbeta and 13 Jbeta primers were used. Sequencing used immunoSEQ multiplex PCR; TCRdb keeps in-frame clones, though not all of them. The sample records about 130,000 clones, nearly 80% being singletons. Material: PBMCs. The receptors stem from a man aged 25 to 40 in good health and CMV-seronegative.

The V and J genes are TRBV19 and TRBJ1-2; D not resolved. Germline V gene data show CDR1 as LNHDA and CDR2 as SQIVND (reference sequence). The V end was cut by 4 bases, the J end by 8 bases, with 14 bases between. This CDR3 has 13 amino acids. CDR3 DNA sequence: TGTGCCAGTAGTACGACACCCTCAGGAGGCTACACCTTC. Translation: CASSTTPSGGYTF.

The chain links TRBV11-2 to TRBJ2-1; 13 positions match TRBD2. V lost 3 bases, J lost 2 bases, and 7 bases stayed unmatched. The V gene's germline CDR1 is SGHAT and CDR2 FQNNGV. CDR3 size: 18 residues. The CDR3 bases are TGTGCCAGCAGCTTGTGGACTAGCGGGAGTGGAACCTACAATGAGCAGTTCTTC. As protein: CASSLWTSGSGTYNEQFF. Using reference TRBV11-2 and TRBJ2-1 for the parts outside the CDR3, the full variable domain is EAGVAQSPRYKIIEKRQSVAFWCNPISGHATLYWYQQILGQGPKLLIQFQNNGVVDDSQLPKDRFSAERLKGVDSTLKIQPAKLEDSAVYLCASSLWTSGSGTYNEQFFGPGTRLTVL.

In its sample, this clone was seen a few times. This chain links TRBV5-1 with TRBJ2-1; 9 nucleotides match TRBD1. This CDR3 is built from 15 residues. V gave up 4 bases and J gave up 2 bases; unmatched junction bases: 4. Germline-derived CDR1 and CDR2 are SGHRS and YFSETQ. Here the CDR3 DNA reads TGCGCCAGCAGCGCGGGACAGGGTCCCTACAATGAGCAGTTCTTC. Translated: CASSAGQGPYNEQFF.

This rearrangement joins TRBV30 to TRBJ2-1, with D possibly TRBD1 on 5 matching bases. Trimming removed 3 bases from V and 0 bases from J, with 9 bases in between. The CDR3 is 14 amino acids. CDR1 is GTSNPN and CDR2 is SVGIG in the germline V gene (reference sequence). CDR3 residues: CAWRGVSSYNEQFF. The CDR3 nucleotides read TGTGCCTGGAGAGGGGTTAGCTCCTACAATGAGCAGTTCTTC.

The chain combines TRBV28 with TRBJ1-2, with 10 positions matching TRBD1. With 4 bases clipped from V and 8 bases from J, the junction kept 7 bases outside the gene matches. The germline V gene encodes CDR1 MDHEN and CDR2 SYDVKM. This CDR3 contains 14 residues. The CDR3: CASSSYDRGLGYTF. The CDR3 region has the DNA TGTGCCAGCAGTTCATATGACAGGGGGCTCGGCTACACCTTC.

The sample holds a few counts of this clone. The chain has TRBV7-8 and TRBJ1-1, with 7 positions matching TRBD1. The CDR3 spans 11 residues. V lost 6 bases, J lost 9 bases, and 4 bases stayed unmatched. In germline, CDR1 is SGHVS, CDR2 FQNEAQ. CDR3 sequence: CASRQTGKAFF. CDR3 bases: TGTGCCAGCAGACAGACAGGGAAAGCTTTCTTT. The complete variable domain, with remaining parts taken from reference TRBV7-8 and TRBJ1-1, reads GAGVSQSPRYKVAKRGQDVALRCDPISGHVSLFWYQQALGQGPEFLTYFQNEAQLDKSGLPSDRFFAERPEGSVSTLKIQRTQQEDSAVYLCASRQTGKAFFGQGTRLTVV.

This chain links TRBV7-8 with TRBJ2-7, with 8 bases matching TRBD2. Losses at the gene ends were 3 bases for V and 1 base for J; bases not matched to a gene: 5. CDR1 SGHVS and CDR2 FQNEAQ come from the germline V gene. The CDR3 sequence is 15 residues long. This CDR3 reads CASSLVSGTSYEQYF. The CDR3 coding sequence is TGTGCCAGCAGCTTGGTTAGCGGGACTTCCTACGAGCAGTACTTC.

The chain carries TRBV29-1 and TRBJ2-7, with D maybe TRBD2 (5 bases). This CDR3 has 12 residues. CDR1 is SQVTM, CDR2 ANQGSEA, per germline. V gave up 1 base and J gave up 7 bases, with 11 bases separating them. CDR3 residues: CSVEGRVGEQYF. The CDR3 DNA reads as TGCAGCGTTGAAGGGCGGGTGGGAGAGCAGTACTTC.

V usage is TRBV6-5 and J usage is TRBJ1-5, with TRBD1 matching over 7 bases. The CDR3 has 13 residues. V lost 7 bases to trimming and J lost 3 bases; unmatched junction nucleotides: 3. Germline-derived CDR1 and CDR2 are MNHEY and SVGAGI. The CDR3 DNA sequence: TGTGCCAGCACCGGGACAGACAATCAGCCCCAGCATTTT. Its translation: CASTGTDNQPQHF.

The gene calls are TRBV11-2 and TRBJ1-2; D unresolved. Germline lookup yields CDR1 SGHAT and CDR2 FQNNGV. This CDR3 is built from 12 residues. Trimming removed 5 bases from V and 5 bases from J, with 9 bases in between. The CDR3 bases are TGTGCCAGCAGCGCCTACGAATATGGCTACACCTTC. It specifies CASSAYEYGYTF. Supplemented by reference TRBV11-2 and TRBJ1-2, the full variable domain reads EAGVAQSPRYKIIEKRQSVAFWCNPISGHATLYWYQQILGQGPKLLIQFQNNGVVDDSQLPKDRFSAERLKGVDSTLKIQPAKLEDSAVYLCASSAYEYGYTFGSGTRLTVV.

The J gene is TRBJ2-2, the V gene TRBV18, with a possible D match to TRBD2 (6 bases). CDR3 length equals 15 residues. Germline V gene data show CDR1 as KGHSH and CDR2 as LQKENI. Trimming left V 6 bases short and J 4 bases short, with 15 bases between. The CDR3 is CASSGMEGITGELFF. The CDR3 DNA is TGTGCCAGCTCCGGCATGGAGGGAATCACCGGGGAGCTGTTTTTT.

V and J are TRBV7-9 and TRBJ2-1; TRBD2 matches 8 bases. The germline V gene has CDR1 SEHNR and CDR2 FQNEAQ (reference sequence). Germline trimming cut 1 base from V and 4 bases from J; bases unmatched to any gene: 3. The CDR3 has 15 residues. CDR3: CASSLEAGAYNEQFF. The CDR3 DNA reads TGTGCCAGCAGCTTAGAAGCGGGGGCGTACAATGAGCAGTTCTTC.

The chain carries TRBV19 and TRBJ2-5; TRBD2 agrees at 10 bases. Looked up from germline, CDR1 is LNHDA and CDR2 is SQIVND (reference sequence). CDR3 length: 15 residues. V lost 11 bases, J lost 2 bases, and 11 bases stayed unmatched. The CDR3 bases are TGTGCCCCAGACTCTCTAGCGGGAGATCAAGAGACCCAGTACTTC. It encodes CAPDSLAGDQETQYF.

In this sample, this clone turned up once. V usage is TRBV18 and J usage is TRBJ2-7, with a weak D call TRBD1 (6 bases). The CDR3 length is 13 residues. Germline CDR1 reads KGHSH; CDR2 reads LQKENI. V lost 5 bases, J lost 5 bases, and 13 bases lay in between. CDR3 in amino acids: CASSVTGFHEQYF. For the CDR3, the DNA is TGTGCCAGCTCAGTAACAGGGTTCCACGAGCAGTACTTC.

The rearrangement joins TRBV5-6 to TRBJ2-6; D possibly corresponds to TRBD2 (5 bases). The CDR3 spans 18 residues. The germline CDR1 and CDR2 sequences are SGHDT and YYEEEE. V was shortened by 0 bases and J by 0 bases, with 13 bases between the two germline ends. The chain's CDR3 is CASSLAGFLASGANVLTF. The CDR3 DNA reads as TGTGCCAGCAGCTTGGCCGGGTTCCTAGCCTCTGGGGCCAACGTCCTGACTTTC.

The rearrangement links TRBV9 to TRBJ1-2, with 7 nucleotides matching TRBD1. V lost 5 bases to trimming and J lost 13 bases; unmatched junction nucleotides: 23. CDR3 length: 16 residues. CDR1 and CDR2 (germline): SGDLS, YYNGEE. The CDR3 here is CASSAGTVIMRSGVTF. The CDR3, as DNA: TGTGCCAGCAGTGCCGGGACAGTTATAATGCGGTCAGGGGTCACCTTC. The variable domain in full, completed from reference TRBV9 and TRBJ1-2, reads DSGVTQTPKHLITATGQRVTLRCSPRSGDLSVYWYQQSLDQGLQFLIQYYNGEERAKGNILERFSAQQFPDLHSELNLSSLELGDSALYFCASSAGTVIMRSGVTFGSGTRLTVV.

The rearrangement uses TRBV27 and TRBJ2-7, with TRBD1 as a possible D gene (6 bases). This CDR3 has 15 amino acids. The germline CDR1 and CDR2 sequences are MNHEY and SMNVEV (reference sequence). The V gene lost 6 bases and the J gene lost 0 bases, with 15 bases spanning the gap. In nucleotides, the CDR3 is TGTGCCAGCAGCCTATTAGGGGACACCTCCTACGAGCAGTACTTC. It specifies CASSLLGDTSYEQYF.

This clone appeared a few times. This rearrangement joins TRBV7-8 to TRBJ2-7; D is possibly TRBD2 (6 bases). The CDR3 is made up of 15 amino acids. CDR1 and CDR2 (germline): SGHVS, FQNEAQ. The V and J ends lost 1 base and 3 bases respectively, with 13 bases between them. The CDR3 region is CASSLVGDSYYEQYF. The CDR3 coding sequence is TGTGCCAGCAGCTTAGTTGGGGACTCCTACTACGAGCAGTACTTC.

CDR3 in amino acids: CARSSDTHKVKQFF. The CDR3 DNA sequence: TGTGCCAGAAGCTCGGACACCCATAAAGTCAAGCAGTTCTTC. The chain has TRBV5-3 and TRBJ2-1, with D possibly being TRBD1 (5 bases). TRBV5-3 is an open reading frame, and its role is uncertain. Trimming took off 3 bases at V and 11 bases at J, with 18 bases between the two ends. The CDR3 totals 14 residues.

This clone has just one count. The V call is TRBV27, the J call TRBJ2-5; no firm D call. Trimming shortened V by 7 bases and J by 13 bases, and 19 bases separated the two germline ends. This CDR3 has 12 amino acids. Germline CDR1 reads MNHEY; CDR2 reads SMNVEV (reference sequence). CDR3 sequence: CASTSAGGVWYF. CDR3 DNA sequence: TGTGCCAGCACCAGTGCAGGTGGCGTGTGGTACTTC.

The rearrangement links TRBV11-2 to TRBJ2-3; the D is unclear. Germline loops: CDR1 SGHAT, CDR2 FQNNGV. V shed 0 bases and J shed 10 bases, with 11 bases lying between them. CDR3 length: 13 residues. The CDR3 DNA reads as TGTGCCAGCAGCTTAGAGAACCGAGACTCGCAGTATTTT. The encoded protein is CASSLENRDSQYF.